This TCR beta chain was sequenced during a study of control samples from healthy donors and cancer patients. The CDR3 extends over 17 amino acids. V lost 0 bases and J 9 bases, leaving 22 bases between the germline ends. CDR1 and CDR2 (germline): SGHRS, YFSETQ. Clones were sequenced by immunoSEQ multiplex PCR, and TCRdb holds only the in-frame ones, with some missing. The sample has around 59,000 clones; about 92% are singletons. Input material: PBMCs. V gene TRBV5-1 combines with J gene TRBJ2-1, with TRBD1 as a possible D gene (5 bases). The sequence came from a man aged 35 to 55 with colorectal cancer. The CDR3 DNA is TGCGCCAGCAGCTTGGCTCTCGGAAGGACAATTTTAACTGAGCAGTTCTTC. Amino acids: CASSLALGRTILTEQFF.